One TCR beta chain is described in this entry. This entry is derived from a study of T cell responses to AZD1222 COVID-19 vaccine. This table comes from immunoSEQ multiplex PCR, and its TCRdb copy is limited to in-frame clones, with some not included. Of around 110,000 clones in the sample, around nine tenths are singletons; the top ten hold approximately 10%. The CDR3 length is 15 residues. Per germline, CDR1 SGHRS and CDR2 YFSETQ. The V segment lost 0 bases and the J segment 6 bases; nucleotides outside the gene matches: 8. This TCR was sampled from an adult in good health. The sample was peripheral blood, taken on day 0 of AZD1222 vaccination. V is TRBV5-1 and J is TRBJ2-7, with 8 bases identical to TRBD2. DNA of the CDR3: TGCGCCAGCAGCTTGGCCTCGGGAGGGCCTTCCGAGCAGTACTTC. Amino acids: CASSLASGGPSEQYF.